This is a list of T cell receptor beta chains from one sample in a study of Tregs in tolerant kidney transplant recipients. Libraries were prepared by immunoSEQ multiplex PCR; TCRdb keeps only in-frame clonotypes and omits some of them. The top ten clones hold around 0.7% of a sample with about 46,000 clones, about 90% of them seen once. Sequencing was performed on Tregs from blood. These receptors were collected from a human donor in good health. CDR3s include the opening cysteine and the closing phenylalanine or tryptophan. The order of the fields is V gene, D gene, J gene, clone size, CDR3 protein, CDR3 DNA. A D gene is named only where the DNA matches it firmly. Some rows mark clone size as missing; the rest say once, few, many or name a class of expanded clone.

TRBV5-4,-,TRBJ1-2,-,CASSLDGGLGYGYTF,TGTGCCAGCAGCTTGGACGGTGGGTTAGGCTATGGCTACACCTTC
TRBV9,TRBD2,TRBJ2-3,-,CASSVGGSGRATDTQYF,TGTGCCAGCAGCGTGGGGGGTAGCGGGAGAGCCACAGATACGCAGTATTTT
TRBV11-2,TRBD2,TRBJ2-3,-,CASSPLFRSGGAKGTQYF,TGTGCCAGCAGCCCTTTGTTCCGTAGCGGGGGGGCTAAGGGTACGCAGTATTTT
TRBV7-9,-,TRBJ2-5,-,CASPRLETQYF,TGTGCCAGCCCCCGGCTAGAGACCCAGTACTTC
TRBV5-1,TRBD1,TRBJ1-5,-,CASSLAWDRGVNQPQHF,TGCGCCAGCAGCTTGGCGTGGGACAGGGGAGTTAATCAGCCCCAGCATTTT
TRBV5-1,-,TRBJ2-3,-,CASSLVQDPDTQYF,TGCGCCAGCAGCTTGGTTCAGGATCCAGATACGCAGTATTTT
TRBV6-5,TRBD1,TRBJ1-1,-,CASSYRGPVEAFF,TGTGCCAGCAGTTACAGGGGGCCAGTCGAAGCTTTCTTT
TRBV29-1,TRBD1,TRBJ2-7,few,CSAAGGTSYEQYF,TGCAGCGCCGCAGGGGGCACTAGTTACGAGCAGTACTTC
TRBV5-1,-,TRBJ2-7,-,CASSRGGGEYEQYF,TGCGCCAGCAGCCGGGGAGGGGGCGAGTACGAGCAGTACTTC
TRBV5-1,-,TRBJ2-2,-,CASSLEAVMNTGELFF,TGCGCCAGCAGCTTGGAGGCAGTGATGAACACCGGGGAGCTGTTTTTT
TRBV5-1,TRBD1,TRBJ1-1,-,CASSLTGVNTEAFF,TGCGCCAGCAGCTTAACAGGGGTGAACACTGAAGCTTTCTTT
TRBV11-2,-,TRBJ2-7,-,CASSLVPGGARYEQYF,TGTGCCAGCAGCCTAGTCCCAGGCGGGGCACGGTACGAGCAGTACTTC
TRBV25-1,-,TRBJ2-1,-,CASSSVGGRNNEQFF,TGTGCCAGCAGTTCAGTCGGGGGCAGGAACAATGAGCAGTTCTTC
TRBV6-6,-,TRBJ2-7,few,CATKGSYEQYF,TGTGCCACCAAGGGGAGCTACGAGCAGTACTTC
TRBV5-4,TRBD2,TRBJ2-3,-,CASSLYGPGGANTDTQYF,TGTGCCAGCAGCTTGTATGGCCCCGGGGGGGCCAACACAGATACGCAGTATTTT
TRBV5-1,TRBD1,TRBJ2-7,-,CASRTGRTGSSYEQYF,TGCGCCAGTAGAACCGGTCGGACAGGGAGCTCCTACGAGCAGTACTTC
TRBV6-1,-,TRBJ2-1,-,CASSGELGWLANNEQFF,TGTGCCAGCAGTGGAGAACTAGGGTGGCTCGCGAACAATGAGCAGTTCTTC
TRBV27,TRBD1,TRBJ2-3,-,CASSLFRAGGADTQYF,TGTGCCAGCAGTTTATTCAGGGCAGGGGGCGCAGATACGCAGTATTTT
TRBV18,-,TRBJ2-7,-,CASSSTGTPGEQYF,TGTGCCAGCTCATCTACAGGGACCCCTGGCGAGCAGTACTTC
TRBV5-6,-,TRBJ2-3,-,CASSLDRGRVTDTQYF,TGTGCCAGCAGCTTGGATCGGGGAAGGGTTACAGATACGCAGTATTTT
TRBV2,TRBD1,TRBJ1-5,-,CASRGTGWGNQPQHF,TGTGCCAGCAGGGGGACAGGCTGGGGGAATCAGCCCCAGCATTTT
TRBV5-8,-,TRBJ1-5,-,CASSWGGNNQPQHF,TGTGCCAGCAGCTGGGGGGGGAACAATCAGCCCCAGCATTTT
TRBV10-3,-,TRBJ2-1,-,CAISDSSSYNEQFF,TGTGCCATCAGTGACTCGAGCTCCTACAATGAGCAGTTCTTC
TRBV15,-,TRBJ1-5,-,CATRQRGDQPQHF,TGTGCCACTAGACAGAGGGGAGATCAGCCCCAGCATTTT
TRBV6-1,-,TRBJ2-7,-,CASSVPYEQYF,TGTGCCAGCAGTGTTCCCTACGAGCAGTACTTC
TRBV6-5,-,TRBJ1-2,-,CASRGGTEGGGYTF,TGTGCCAGCAGGGGAGGGACCGAGGGTGGCGGCTACACCTTC
TRBV30,-,TRBJ2-1,once,CAWSPHNEQFF,TGTGCCTGGAGTCCCCACAATGAGCAGTTCTTC
TRBV7-9,TRBD1,TRBJ1-1,-,CASSPWTGNTEAFF,TGTGCCAGCAGCCCCTGGACAGGGAACACTGAAGCTTTCTTT
TRBV5-1,TRBD2,TRBJ2-7,-,CASSFGLAGGTHYEQYF,TGCGCCAGCAGCTTCGGACTAGCGGGAGGCACCCACTACGAGCAGTACTTC
TRBV5-1,TRBD2,TRBJ2-1,-,CASSLLGREGNEQFF,TGCGCCAGCAGCTTGCTGGGGAGGGAAGGCAATGAGCAGTTCTTC
TRBV6-5,TRBD1,TRBJ2-2,few,CASRQQGGGELFF,TGTGCCAGCAGACAACAGGGGGGCGGGGAGCTGTTTTTT
TRBV19,-,TRBJ2-4,-,CASSIGLRRNIQYF,TGTGCCAGTAGTATAGGGTTGAGGCGAAACATTCAGTACTTC
TRBV5-4,TRBD2,TRBJ2-1,-,CASSSSGRAGEEQFF,TGTGCCAGCAGCTCTAGCGGGAGGGCCGGGGAGGAGCAGTTCTTC
TRBV19,-,TRBJ2-6,-,CASSENRAASEANVLTF,TGTGCCAGTAGTGAAAACAGGGCAGCCTCTGAGGCCAACGTCCTGACTTTC
TRBV6-5,TRBD2,TRBJ2-1,-,CASSIGGAYNEQFF,TGTGCCAGCAGTATCGGGGGGGCCTACAATGAGCAGTTCTTC
TRBV11-2,TRBD1,TRBJ2-7,-,CASSLASLGTVFEQYF,TGTGCCAGCAGCTTAGCGTCCCTAGGGACAGTATTCGAGCAGTACTTC
TRBV6-6,-,TRBJ1-5,-,CASSGLEGRQPQHF,TGTGCCAGCAGCGGGCTGGAGGGGCGTCAGCCCCAGCATTTT
TRBV18,TRBD1,TRBJ1-1,-,CASSQGQGFAEAFF,TGTGCCAGCTCTCAGGGACAGGGTTTCGCTGAAGCTTTCTTT
TRBV5-4,-,TRBJ2-7,-,CASSPDYEQYF,TGTGCCAGCAGCCCGGACTACGAGCAGTACTTC